This TCR beta chain was sequenced for a study of glioma-infiltrating T cells. This clonotype is medium-sized within its sample. Its antigen remains unidentified. Findings and caveats of the study: CDR3 overlap between tissue and blood was very small. Above-expected tissue-blood divergence occurred in all gliomas, most in low-grade ones.

The iRepertoire nested amplicon-rescue multiplex PCR amplified TCR alpha and beta CDR3s from RNA. From the multiplex PCR reads, TCRdb called clonotypes with MiXCR, one entry per CDR3 protein. The sample holds over 650 distinct CDR3 sequences; about a sixth are singletons and the top ten take approximately 28%. The germline V gene encodes CDR1 SNHLY and CDR2 FYNNEI. The V gene end was trimmed by 6 bases and the J gene end by 4 bases; junction bases not matched to a gene: 2. The length of the CDR3 is 12 residues. The V call is TRBV2, the J call TRBJ1-2; 7 positions match TRBD1. The sample comprised glioma tissue, nonneoplastic brain tissue, or PBMCs (not recorded which). This sequence was found in a human donor with low-grade glioma or glioblastoma, undergoing nonglioma brain surgery, or in good health (not recorded which). The chain's CDR3 is CASRGDSYGYTF. In DNA, the CDR3 is TGTGCCAGCAGGGGGGACAGCTATGGCTACACCTTC.